These 28 T cell receptor beta chains came from one sample sequenced in a study of prognosis after radiotherapy for stage I lung cancer (dated by TCRdb to about 2021). Sequencing instrument: Illumina HiSeq 3000. Two rounds of multiplex PCR on genomic DNA were used to amplify the TCR beta CDR3 region. In the first round of PCR, primers specific to each TRBV and TRBJ gene were used, and the primer sequences are filed in Chinese patent CN105087789A. The public reads were run again by TCRdb, first through fastp at Q25 and then through MiXCR, and only productive beta chains were kept. Rows merge per CDR3 protein into single entries with the most common DNA and genes. For this sample the table gives some 35,000 distinct CDR3 sequences, of which under 40% were detected only once. Clones ranked in the top ten supply around 17% of the sample. The sequenced sample was PBMCs, obtained before or after stereotactic body radiation therapy (not recorded which). The receptor source for this set is a donor aged 50 or older with non-small cell lung cancer.

Turning to this clonotype: The junction does not match germline at one end; this may be a read error. The chain employs TRBV6-1 and TRBJ1-5; unclear D gene. The V gene's germline CDR1 is MNHNS and CDR2 SASEGT. This CDR3 has 15 residues. The CDR3 here is CASRETCNSNQPHHF. The CDR3 nucleotides are TGTGCCAGCAGAGAAACATGTAATAGCAATCAGCCCCATCATTTT.

This clonotype is categorized as medium-sized. This rearrangement joins TRBV6-2 or TRBV6-3 to TRBJ2-5, with a weak D call TRBD2 (5 bases). Per the germline V gene, CDR1 is MNHEY and CDR2 is SVGEGT. V gave up 5 bases and J gave up 2 bases, with 9 bases separating them. This CDR3 has 13 amino acids. The CDR3 protein is CASSGGGQETQYF. The DNA for the CDR3 is TGTGCCAGCAGTGGTGGCGGGCAAGAGACCCAGTACTTC.

The table lists this clonotype with many counts. V usage is TRBV19 and J usage is TRBJ2-7, with a weak D call TRBD2 (6 bases). The CDR3 has 13 amino acids. V was cut by 5 bases and J by 2 bases, with 10 bases left in between. Germline assignment: CDR1 LNHDA and CDR2 SQIVND (reference sequence). CDR3 residues: CASSPRGTYEQYF. The CDR3 DNA reads as TGTGCCAGTAGTCCCCGGGGGACCTACGAGCAGTACTTC.

This clonotype came up many times. This chain joins TRBV24-1 and TRBJ1-5; the D is unclear. Germline lookup yields CDR1 KGHDR and CDR2 SFDVKD. This CDR3 is built from 12 residues. Trimming stripped 5 bases from V and 4 bases from J, with 5 bases between. CDR3 sequence reads: CATSGRNQPQHF. The CDR3, as DNA: TGTGCCACCAGTGGTAGGAATCAGCCCCAGCATTTT.

This clonotype was detected many times. The chain combines TRBV9 with TRBJ2-7; TRBD1 or TRBD2 may be the D gene (7 bases each). Looked up from germline, CDR1 is SGDLS and CDR2 is YYNGEE. The CDR3 consists of 14 residues. The V gene lost 0 bases and the J gene lost 5 bases, with 12 bases spanning the gap. CDR3 bases: TGTGCCAGCAGCGTAGGACCAGGGGGGGACGAGCAGTACTTC. Its translation: CASSVGPGGDEQYF. Full variable domain (rest looked up from reference TRBV9 and TRBJ2-7): DSGVTQTPKHLITATGQRVTLRCSPRSGDLSVYWYQQSLDQGLQFLIQYYNGEERAKGNILERFSAQQFPDLHSELNLSSLELGDSALYFCASSVGPGGDEQYFGPGTRLTVT.

On this clonotype itself: Relative to the germline gene, one junction end is altered; a read error may explain this. The rearrangement joins TRBV2 to TRBJ1-2, with 10 bases that match TRBD1. The CDR3 has 13 amino acids. Germline V gene sequence: CDR1 SNHLY, CDR2 FYNNEI. The CDR3 reads CASSGGQGLGYTF. CDR3 bases: TGCGCCAGCAGTGGGGGACAGGGGCTTGGCTACACCTTC.

In its sample, this clonotype was seen many times. V gene TRBV20-1 combines with J gene TRBJ2-7; no clear D gene. Germline V lookup: CDR1 DFQATT, CDR2 SNEGSKA (reference sequence). This CDR3 region has 14 residues. V lost 3 bases and J 3 bases, leaving 15 bases between the germline ends. The CDR3 region is CSARAIPSLYEQYF. For the CDR3, the DNA is TGCAGTGCTAGGGCTATCCCCTCACTCTACGAGCAGTACTTC.

The sample holds many counts of this clonotype. V is TRBV11-2 and J is TRBJ2-7; possible D gene TRBD2, 6 bases. Germline loops: CDR1 SGHAT, CDR2 FQNNGV. Trimming shortened V by 3 bases and J by 0 bases, and 12 bases separated the two germline ends. CDR3 size: 15 residues. CDR3 protein: CASSFGAGPSYEQYF. DNA for the CDR3: TGTGCCAGCAGCTTCGGCGCGGGACCCTCCTACGAGCAGTACTTC.

This chain joins TRBV7-6 and TRBJ2-5; 16 bases match TRBD2. CDR3 length: 17 residues. The V segment lost 4 bases and the J segment 4 bases; nucleotides outside the gene matches: 6. Germline assignment: CDR1 SGHVS and CDR2 FNYEAQ. DNA of the CDR3: TGTGCCAGCAGCTATAGCGGGACTAGCGGGGGGGTAGAGACCCAGTACTTC. Translation: CASSYSGTSGGVETQYF. Looking up the rest from reference TRBV7-6 and TRBJ2-5 gives the full variable domain: GAGVSQSPRYKVTKRGQDVALRCDPISGHVSLYWYRQALGQGPEFLTYFNYEAQQDKSGLPNDRFSAERPEGSISTLTIQRTEQRDSAMYRCASSYSGTSGGVETQYFGPGTRLLVL.

This clonotype was seen many times. This rearrangement joins TRBV7-3 to TRBJ2-1; tentative D call: TRBD1 (6 bases). Germline values: CDR1 SGHTA, CDR2 FQGTGA. V was trimmed by 5 bases and J by 4 bases, leaving 9 bases between them. The length of the CDR3 is 13 residues. The CDR3 protein is CASSRDNYNEQFF. In DNA form, the CDR3 reads TGTGCCAGCAGCAGGGACAATTACAATGAGCAGTTCTTC.

There are a few counts of this clonotype. A much larger clone differs from this one at a single base, so this may be a read error. The CDR3 sequence: CASSLSAGQGFETQHF. In DNA form, the CDR3 reads TGTGCCAGCAGTTTATCGGCCGGACAGGGGTTTGAGACCCAGCACTTC. This rearrangement joins TRBV12-3 or TRBV12-4 to TRBJ2-5; 9 positions match TRBD1. The CDR3 runs 16 residues.

This clonotype was seen ten or more times. The V and J genes are TRBV12-5 and TRBJ1-4; maybe TRBD1 (6 bases). This CDR3 region has 15 residues. Trimming removed 5 bases from V and 7 bases from J, with 17 bases in between. The germline V gene has CDR1 LGHNT and CDR2 FRNRAP. The CDR3 DNA reads as TGTGCTAGTGGTCGCGTTTTAGGGGGGGGTGAAAAACTGTTTTTT. Residues: CASGRVLGGGEKLFF.

This clonotype was observed many times. The chain is built from TRBV25-1 and TRBJ2-5; 9 bases are shared with TRBD1. There are 14 residues in the CDR3. Germline lookup yields CDR1 MGHDK and CDR2 SYGVNS. After removal of 8 bases from V and 1 base from J, the junction contained 5 bases not matched to a gene. As DNA, the CDR3 is TGTGCCAGCCTTAGGACAGGGGCCCAAGAGACCCAGTACTTC. This encodes CASLRTGAQETQYF.

This clonotype has at least ten counts. The chain is built from TRBV19 and TRBJ1-3, with 7 nucleotides matching TRBD1. The CDR3 has 14 residues. Germline V gene lookup returns CDR1 LNHDA and CDR2 SQIVND (reference sequence). The junction had 7 bases not matched to a gene; V was cut back by 8 bases and J by 3 bases. CDR3 in amino acids: CASARGDSGNTIYF. CDR3 DNA: TGTGCCAGTGCCCGCGGGGACAGTGGAAACACCATATATTTT.

This clonotype was observed many times. The V and J genes are TRBV20-1 and TRBJ2-1; 9 nucleotides agree with TRBD2. The V gene end was trimmed by 5 bases and the J gene end by 2 bases; junction bases not matched to a gene: 10. In germline, CDR1 is DFQATT, CDR2 SNEGSKA (reference sequence). This CDR3 has 16 residues. The CDR3 is CSASTRTSDPYNEQFF. CDR3 bases: TGCAGTGCTTCTACCAGGACTAGCGACCCCTACAATGAGCAGTTCTTC.

This clonotype was found a few times. This may come from a read error, since a much larger clone is one base off. V and J are TRBV6-2 or TRBV6-3 and TRBJ1-1, with D possibly TRBD1 on 5 matching bases. In germline, CDR1 is MNHEY, CDR2 SVGEGT. The CDR3 is 15 residues long. V gave up 11 bases and J gave up 3 bases, with 22 bases separating them. CDR3 in DNA: TGTGCCGCGGACCTAAAGGGCTGGGGCTACACTGAAGCTTTCTTT. Protein product: CAADLKGWGYTEAFF.

About this clonotype: A far bigger clonotype differs at one base, so this is likely a read error. This rearrangement joins TRBV6-4 to TRBJ2-1; 7 bases match TRBD1. CDR1 is MRHNA, CDR2 SNTAGT, per germline. The CDR3 spans 18 residues. The CDR3 loop is CASSYSRYRGQGYNEQFF. The CDR3, as DNA: TGTGCCAGCAGTTACTCCCGGTACAGGGGCCAAGGATACAATGAGCAGTTCTTC.

This clonotype occurred many times. The rearrangement uses TRBV11-2 and TRBJ2-7, with D perhaps TRBD2 (7 bases). Trimming removed 5 bases from V and 4 bases from J, with 24 bases in between. The germline V gene has CDR1 SGHAT and CDR2 FQNNGV. The CDR3 totals 17 residues. CDR3 in amino acids: CASSLRGGAGPLYEQYF. CDR3 nucleotide sequence: TGTGCCAGCAGCCTAAGGGGGGGGGCCGGGCCCCTTTACGAGCAGTACTTC.

J is TRBJ2-3 and V is TRBV5-1, with D possibly being TRBD2 (5 bases). The CDR3 is 15 amino acids. V gave up 4 bases and J gave up 14 bases, with 26 bases separating them. Germline CDR1 and CDR2: SGHRS and YFSETQ. The CDR3 DNA sequence: TGCGCCAGCAGCCGAAGCGGCCTAGACACAGATACGAGGTATTTT. Translated, it gives CASSRSGLDTDTRYF. The full variable domain, its missing parts supplied by reference TRBV5-1 and TRBJ2-3, is KAGVTQTPRYLIKTRGQQVTLSCSPISGHRSVSWYQQTPGQGLQFLFEYFSETQRNKGNFPGRFSGRQFSNSRSEMNVSTLELGDSALYLCASSRSGLDTDTRYFGPGTRLTVL.

This clonotype was counted many times. This sequence joins TRBV11-3 and TRBJ2-2; unclear D gene. Germline V CDR1 and CDR2: SGHNT, YENEEA. This CDR3 has 18 residues. Between the trimmed V and J ends, which lost 5 bases and 2 bases, there was a span of 21 bases. CDR3 nucleotides: TGTGCCAGCAGCGTAAGATTGTGGCCAGTCGACAACACCGGGGAGCTGTTTTTT. The encoded protein is CASSVRLWPVDNTGELFF.

The table lists this clonotype with a few counts. The V call is TRBV29-1, the J call TRBJ1-1; 8 positions agree with TRBD1. Germline V gene lookup returns CDR1 SQVTM and CDR2 ANQGSEA. After removal of 4 bases from V and 1 base from J, the junction contained 5 bases not matched to a gene. The CDR3 totals 14 residues. CDR3 residues: CSVGTGGGNTEAFF. For the CDR3, the DNA is TGCAGCGTTGGAACAGGGGGGGGGAACACTGAAGCTTTCTTT.

This clonotype was picked up many times. This sequence joins TRBV11-2 and TRBJ1-1; 9 bases agree with TRBD1. Germline lookup yields CDR1 SGHAT and CDR2 FQNNGV. This CDR3 contains 19 residues. V shed 1 base and J 0 bases; nucleotides not matched to a gene: 12. The CDR3 bases are TGTGCCAGCAGCTTAGCCTACAGGGGGCGCGTCGGTCTGAACACTGAAGCTTTCTTT. This translates into CASSLAYRGRVGLNTEAFF.

V gene TRBV20-1 combines with J gene TRBJ2-2, with TRBD2 matching over 13 bases. This CDR3 spans 16 amino acids. CDR1 and CDR2 from the germline V gene are DFQATT and SNEGSKA (reference sequence). V lost 5 bases and J lost 6; bases outside the gene matches: 9. The CDR3 loop reads CSASGTSGIISGELFF. DNA of the CDR3: TGCAGTGCTTCCGGGACTAGCGGGATTATCTCCGGGGAGCTGTTTTTT.

This clonotype was observed at least ten times. This chain joins TRBV2 and TRBJ1-3; TRBD1 agrees at 7 bases. The CDR3 is 16 amino acids. V shed 2 bases, J shed 2 bases, and the junction held 6 bases outside the gene matches. Looked up from germline, CDR1 is SNHLY and CDR2 is FYNNEI. CDR3 bases: TGTGCCAGCAGTGAATCCCGACAGGGCGCTGGAAACACCATATATTTT. It is translated as CASSESRQGAGNTIYF. The full variable domain, its missing parts supplied by reference TRBV2 and TRBJ1-3, is EPEVTQTPSHQVTQMGQEVILRCVPISNHLYFYWYRQILGQKVEFLVSFYNNEISEKSEIFDDQFSVERPDGSNFTLKIRSTKLEDSAMYFCASSESRQGAGNTIYFGEGSWLTVV.

This clonotype is classed as medium-sized. The chain is built from TRBV27 and TRBJ2-7, with 7 bases matching TRBD2. The CDR3 length is 12 residues. Germline CDR1 is MNHEY and CDR2 is SMNVEV (reference sequence). Trimming at V came to 10 bases and at J to 5 bases, leaving 8 bases not matched to a gene. CDR3 region: CATQGSGDEQYF. The CDR3 bases are TGTGCCACCCAAGGGAGCGGGGACGAGCAGTACTTC.

The sample holds many counts of this clonotype. The chain uses TRBV18 and TRBJ1-1, with D perhaps TRBD1 (5 bases). Germline V gene lookup returns CDR1 KGHSH and CDR2 LQKENI. This CDR3 has 13 amino acids. V lost 3 bases and J lost 3, with 8 bases in between. CDR3 amino acids: CASSPIRDTEAFF. CDR3 coding DNA: TGTGCCAGCTCACCTATCAGGGACACTGAAGCTTTCTTT.

This clonotype was observed many times. J is TRBJ1-2 and V is TRBV20-1; 7 nucleotides agree with TRBD1. J gave up 4 bases and V 3 bases, and 14 bases lay outside the gene matches. Germline V gene sequence: CDR1 DFQATT, CDR2 SNEGSKA (reference sequence). The CDR3 runs to 16 residues. The CDR3 is CSASPTDRQGGYGYTF. CDR3 DNA: TGCAGTGCTAGCCCGACGGACCGACAGGGTGGCTATGGCTACACCTTC.

This clonotype has only a few counts. J is TRBJ2-7 and V is TRBV6-2 or TRBV6-3, with a tentative D call TRBD2 (6 bases). V gave up 2 bases and J gave up 0 bases, with 11 bases separating them. This CDR3 comprises 15 residues. The germline V gene has CDR1 MNHEY and CDR2 SVGEGT. The CDR3: CASSYGGSLSYEQYF. The CDR3 nucleotides read TGTGCCAGCAGTTACGGGGGGAGCCTCTCCTACGAGCAGTACTTC.